These 17 T cell receptor beta chains came from one sample sequenced in a study of T cell changes during pregnancy in multiple sclerosis. Sequencing used immunoSEQ multiplex PCR; TCRdb keeps in-frame clones, though not all of them. This sample has around 80,000 clones, with about 90% found just once. The sequenced sample was peripheral blood, obtained before pregnancy. The source is a female donor with multiple sclerosis, enrolled in a pregnancy study.

In this sample, this clone turned up once. The chain recombines TRBV6-7 with TRBJ2-4; D possibly corresponds to TRBD1 (6 bases). TRBV6-7 carries the ORF label, with uncertain function. The length of the CDR3 is 16 residues. Trimming took off 4 bases at V and 3 bases at J, with 16 bases between the two ends. CDR3 loop: CASSCLKQGYKNIQYF. The CDR3 coding sequence is TGTGCCAGCAGTTGCCTGAAACAGGGCTACAAAAACATTCAGTACTTC.

The chain has TRBV29-1 and TRBJ2-4; 7 bases fit TRBD2. The germline gives CDR1 SQVTM, CDR2 ANQGSEA. Losses at the gene ends were 6 bases for V and 1 base for J; bases not matched to a gene: 3. The CDR3 length is 13 residues. The CDR3 is CSVAGRAKNIQYF. In nucleotides, the CDR3 is TGCAGCGTAGCGGGAAGGGCCAAAAACATTCAGTACTTC.

The chain employs TRBV5-1 and TRBJ2-5; a possible D gene is TRBD1 (5 bases). Trimming removed 0 bases at V and 4 bases at J, with 13 bases between. Germline V CDR1 and CDR2: SGHRS, YFSETQ. The CDR3 has 15 amino acids. The DNA for the CDR3 is TGCGCCAGCAGCTTGGGACCAGGGTCGGGAGAGACCCAGTACTTC. Translating it yields CASSLGPGSGETQYF.

This clone was observed many times. The chain is built from TRBV5-6 and TRBJ2-1; D is unresolved. V lost 1 base, J lost 9 bases, and 11 bases lay in between. Germline V gene data show CDR1 as SGHDT and CDR2 as YYEEEE. The CDR3 has 13 amino acids. The CDR3 coding sequence is TGTGCCAGCAGCTTGTTGGGCTACGGTGAGCAGTTCTTC. This encodes CASSLLGYGEQFF. The whole variable domain, remainder taken from reference TRBV5-6 and TRBJ2-1, is DAGVTQSPTHLIKTRGQQVTLRCSPKSGHDTVSWYQQALGQGPQFIFQYYEEEERQRGNFPDRFSGHQFPNYSSELNVNALLLGDSALYLCASSLLGYGEQFFGPGTRLTVL.

The rearrangement links TRBV27 to TRBJ1-1; 12 bases agree with TRBD1. CDR1 and CDR2 (germline): MNHEY, SMNVEV (reference sequence). V was clipped by 5 bases and J by 4 bases; unmatched bases: 5. The length of the CDR3 is 15 residues. The CDR3 DNA follows: TGTGCCAGCAGTCCGGGACAGGGGGCCCGCACTGAAGCTTTCTTT. Its protein product is CASSPGQGARTEAFF.

The J gene is TRBJ2-7, the V gene TRBV4-2; 8 bases are a match to TRBD2. CDR1 is LGHNA, CDR2 YNFKEQ, per germline. The CDR3 consists of 16 residues. The J segment lost 3 bases and the V segment lost 1 base, leaving 8 bases of the junction unmatched. CDR3: CASSQVLGRGNYEQYF. The CDR3 coding sequence is TGTGCCAGCAGCCAAGTTCTCGGGAGGGGAAACTACGAGCAGTACTTC.

The J gene is TRBJ2-2, the V gene TRBV9; D unresolved. Germline V gene lookup returns CDR1 SGDLS and CDR2 YYNGEE. V lost 2 bases to trimming and J lost 3 bases, with 5 bases between them. The CDR3 extends over 13 amino acids. CDR3 nucleotides: TGTGCCAGCAGCGTTGACTACACCGGGGAGCTGTTTTTT. It is translated as CASSVDYTGELFF.

The chain recombines TRBV27 with TRBJ2-5; TRBD2 matches 9 bases. The CDR3 is made up of 15 amino acids. The J segment lost 2 bases and the V segment lost 4 bases, leaving 5 bases of the junction unmatched. Looked up from germline, CDR1 is MNHEY and CDR2 is SMNVEV (reference sequence). CDR3 coding DNA: TGTGCCAGCAGTTCGTATGGACTAGCGCAAGAGACCCAGTACTTC. It codes for CASSSYGLAQETQYF.

This clone was seen a single time. This chain links TRBV28 with TRBJ2-7; 8 bases match TRBD1. The ends lost 9 bases at V and 3 bases at J; junction bases unmatched: 4. From germline, CDR1 is MDHEN and CDR2 SYDVKM. This CDR3 contains 12 residues. CDR3 region: CASSDRGYEQYF. DNA of the CDR3: TGTGCCAGTTCCGACAGGGGCTACGAGCAGTACTTC.

The chain uses TRBV5-4 and TRBJ2-7; 14 bases map to TRBD2. Germline loops: CDR1 SGHNT, CDR2 YYREEE (reference sequence). V was pared by 4 bases and J by 7 bases, with 4 bases of the junction left unmatched. This CDR3 contains 14 residues. The CDR3 loop reads CASSPGLAGEEQYF. CDR3 in DNA: TGTGCCAGCAGCCCGGGACTAGCGGGAGAAGAGCAGTACTTC.

This chain links TRBV7-6 with TRBJ2-5; the D gene is possibly TRBD1 (6 bases). This CDR3 has 14 amino acids. Trimming stripped 5 bases from V and 6 bases from J, with 16 bases between. Per germline, CDR1 SGHVS and CDR2 FNYEAQ. The CDR3 DNA is TGTGCCAGCAGCAACCAAGGGGGAACAAAGACCCAGTACTTC. It specifies CASSNQGGTKTQYF. Combining the CDR3 with reference TRBV7-6 and TRBJ2-5 gives the whole variable domain GAGVSQSPRYKVTKRGQDVALRCDPISGHVSLYWYRQALGQGPEFLTYFNYEAQQDKSGLPNDRFSAERPEGSISTLTIQRTEQRDSAMYRCASSNQGGTKTQYFGPGTRLLVL.

The sample holds one count of this clone. This rearrangement joins TRBV27 to TRBJ1-2, with 10 nucleotides matching TRBD1. The germline V gene encodes CDR1 MNHEY and CDR2 SMNVEV (reference sequence). V was clipped by 4 bases and J by 3 bases; unmatched bases: 11. There are 17 residues in the CDR3. The CDR3, as DNA: TGTGCCAGCAGTTCCCAACTCCGACAGGGGGCCCACTATGGCTACACCTTC. Encoded protein: CASSSQLRQGAHYGYTF.

The rearrangement joins TRBV7-9 to TRBJ2-1; D perhaps matches TRBD1 (7 bases). Trimming left V 4 bases short and J 9 bases short, with 13 bases between. CDR1 SEHNR and CDR2 FQNEAQ come from the germline V gene (reference sequence). There are 13 residues in the CDR3. The CDR3 bases are TGTGCCAGCAGCTCCAGGGGGGCTGGTGAGCAGTTCTTC. Its protein is CASSSRGAGEQFF.

The chain employs TRBV6-1 and TRBJ2-6, with D hard to call. The CDR3 is 14 residues long. V was pared by 6 bases and J by 0 bases, with 6 bases between. Germline-derived CDR1 and CDR2 are MNHNS and SASEGT. The CDR3 DNA is TGTGCCAGCAGCCCCCTCTCTGGGGCCAACGTCCTGACTTTC. This translates into CASSPLSGANVLTF.

V gene TRBV28 combines with J gene TRBJ2-1; a weak D match, TRBD1 (5 bases). The CDR3 contains 14 residues. Germline V CDR1 and CDR2: MDHEN, SYDVKM. The V gene lost 5 bases and the J gene lost 6 bases, with 14 bases spanning the gap. This chain's CDR3 is CASSTPGFGNEQFF. In nucleotides, the CDR3 is TGTGCCAGCAGTACCCCAGGGTTTGGCAATGAGCAGTTCTTC.

The V and J genes are TRBV11-2 and TRBJ2-1, with TRBD1 as a possible D gene (6 bases). Germline V gene lookup returns CDR1 SGHAT and CDR2 FQNNGV. V was trimmed by 1 base and J by 2 bases, leaving 9 bases between them. The CDR3 is 15 residues long. In DNA, the CDR3 is TGTGCCAGCAGCTTAGCACAGGGCCCCTACAATGAGCAGTTCTTC. Translation gives CASSLAQGPYNEQFF. Looking up the rest from reference TRBV11-2 and TRBJ2-1 gives the full variable domain: EAGVAQSPRYKIIEKRQSVAFWCNPISGHATLYWYQQILGQGPKLLIQFQNNGVVDDSQLPKDRFSAERLKGVDSTLKIQPAKLEDSAVYLCASSLAQGPYNEQFFGPGTRLTVL.

This chain joins TRBV19 and TRBJ2-5, with D possibly matching TRBD2 (6 bases). The V gene lost 10 bases and the J gene lost 5 bases, with 23 bases spanning the gap. Germline V CDR1 and CDR2: LNHDA, SQIVND (reference sequence). This CDR3 has 15 residues. The CDR3 loop reads CATPQTGTPLETQYF. The CDR3 nucleotides read TGTGCCACCCCCCAAACGGGGACTCCCCTTGAGACCCAGTACTTC.